Listed below are T cell receptor beta chains from one sample, sequenced in a study of Ad26.COV2.S vaccination and SARS-CoV-2 variants. Generated by immunoSEQ multiplex PCR, the TCRdb table keeps only in-frame clones and is missing some. The sample includes some 240,000 clones, around 85% seen only once; the top ten take less than 3.5%. The sample in question was peripheral blood, obtained in a trial of Ad26.COV2.S vaccine versus placebo. These receptors all come from a person between 18 and 59 years old who received the Ad26.COV2.S COVID-19 vaccine or a placebo. CDR3s include the opening cysteine and the closing phenylalanine or tryptophan. A D gene is named only where the DNA matches it firmly. The size entry is marked missing in some rows and otherwise reads once, few, many or a size class.

V gene: TRBV20-1; J gene: TRBJ1-6; clone size: .; D gene: TRBD1; CDR3 DNA: TGCAGTGCTAGTGGGACAGGGTATTCACCCCTCCACTTT; CDR3 protein: CSASGTGYSPLHF
V gene: TRBV4-3; J gene: TRBJ2-7; clone size: .; D gene: .; CDR3 DNA: TGCGCCAGCAGCCAAGACAGGGGCCTTATGGGAGAGCAGTACTTC; CDR3 protein: CASSQDRGLMGEQYF
V gene: TRBV18; J gene: TRBJ2-5; clone size: .; D gene: .; CDR3 DNA: TGTGCCAGCTCACCACGAACGGTTCAAGAGACCCAGTACTTC; CDR3 protein: CASSPRTVQETQYF
V gene: TRBV19; J gene: TRBJ1-3; clone size: once; D gene: TRBD1; CDR3 DNA: TGTGCCACCCAAGCGGGACAGCTGGGAAACACCATATATTTT; CDR3 protein: CATQAGQLGNTIYF
V gene: TRBV6-6; J gene: TRBJ1-5; clone size: .; D gene: TRBD1; CDR3 DNA: TGTGCCAGCAGGGCCGGACAGGGCAACAATCAGCCCCAGCATTTT; CDR3 protein: CASRAGQGNNQPQHF
V gene: TRBV7-9; J gene: TRBJ1-4; clone size: .; D gene: .; CDR3 DNA: TGTGCCAGCAGCTTCGGCATCGGGGGGACCGGTGAAAAACTGTTTTTT; CDR3 protein: CASSFGIGGTGEKLFF
V gene: TRBV6-5; J gene: TRBJ1-2; clone size: .; D gene: .; CDR3 DNA: TGTGCCAGCAGTTACACACAGGGAATATATGGCTACACCTTC; CDR3 protein: CASSYTQGIYGYTF
V gene: TRBV27; J gene: TRBJ2-1; clone size: .; D gene: TRBD2; CDR3 DNA: TGTGCCAGCAGTCTGGGACTAGCGGGAGTTGAGCAGTTCTTC; CDR3 protein: CASSLGLAGVEQFF
V gene: TRBV2; J gene: TRBJ1-6; clone size: .; D gene: TRBD1; CDR3 DNA: TGTGCCAGCATGGGACAGCCAGGGTCACCCCTCCACTTT; CDR3 protein: CASMGQPGSPLHF
V gene: TRBV13; J gene: TRBJ1-6; clone size: .; D gene: .; CDR3 DNA: TGTGCCAGCAGCTTGGGGGGAAGGGTCTATTCACCCCTCCACTTT; CDR3 protein: CASSLGGRVYSPLHF
V gene: TRBV30; J gene: TRBJ1-4; clone size: .; D gene: .; CDR3 DNA: TGTGCCTGGATGGGAACGGTCAATGAAAAACTGTTTTTT; CDR3 protein: CAWMGTVNEKLFF
V gene: TRBV9; J gene: TRBJ2-3; clone size: .; D gene: TRBD2; CDR3 DNA: TGTGCCAGCAGCACGCGACTAGCGGCCAGCACAGATACGCAGTATTTT; CDR3 protein: CASSTRLAASTDTQYF
V gene: TRBV4-3; J gene: TRBJ1-1; clone size: .; D gene: .; CDR3 DNA: TGCGCCAGCAGCCAAGTCCTGAACACTGAAGCTTTCTTT; CDR3 protein: CASSQVLNTEAFF
V gene: TRBV9; J gene: TRBJ2-1; clone size: .; D gene: .; CDR3 DNA: TGTGCCAGCAGCAGGACCGCATACAATGAGCAGTTCTTC; CDR3 protein: CASSRTAYNEQFF
V gene: TRBV10-3; J gene: TRBJ2-3; clone size: .; D gene: .; CDR3 DNA: TGTGCCACAGGCACAGATACGCAGTATTTT; CDR3 protein: CATGTDTQYF
V gene: TRBV7-2; J gene: TRBJ2-3; clone size: .; D gene: TRBD2; CDR3 DNA: TGTGCCAGCAGCTTACTGGCTAGCGGGGGGGGTGTTGCGGATACGCAGTATTTT; CDR3 protein: CASSLLASGGGVADTQYF
V gene: TRBV6-2/TRBV6-3; J gene: TRBJ1-4; clone size: .; D gene: .; CDR3 DNA: TGTGCCAGCAGTCAAGAGGCAAACAGGGAAGCTAATGAAAAACTGTTTTTT; CDR3 protein: CASSQEANREANEKLFF
V gene: TRBV7-8; J gene: TRBJ2-1; clone size: .; D gene: TRBD2; CDR3 DNA: TGTGCCAGCAGCCTGAAGGGAGGGAGCTCCTACAATGAGCAGTTCTTC; CDR3 protein: CASSLKGGSSYNEQFF
V gene: TRBV14; J gene: TRBJ2-1; clone size: .; D gene: .; CDR3 DNA: TGTGCCAGCAGCCAAGATCGGCGATACAATGAGCAGTTCTTC; CDR3 protein: CASSQDRRYNEQFF
V gene: TRBV19; J gene: TRBJ1-5; clone size: .; D gene: .; CDR3 DNA: TGTGCCAGTAGTATGGGTCGGCCCAATCAGCCCCAGCATTTT; CDR3 protein: CASSMGRPNQPQHF
V gene: TRBV7-2; J gene: TRBJ2-5; clone size: .; D gene: .; CDR3 DNA: TGTGCCAGCAGCCTCGTGGACGTAGTTAAAGAGACCCAGTACTTC; CDR3 protein: CASSLVDVVKETQYF
V gene: TRBV5-8; J gene: TRBJ1-5; clone size: .; D gene: TRBD1; CDR3 DNA: TGTGCCAGCAGCCCGAGACAGGGGAATCAGCCCCAGCATTTT; CDR3 protein: CASSPRQGNQPQHF
V gene: TRBV6-5; J gene: TRBJ1-2; clone size: .; D gene: .; CDR3 DNA: TGTGCCAGCTCGAGGAGACCGGGACATGGTGATGGCTACACCTTC; CDR3 protein: CASSRRPGHGDGYTF
V gene: TRBV6-5; J gene: TRBJ1-6; clone size: .; D gene: .; CDR3 DNA: TGTGCCAGCACCTCCGGGAGGCATAATTCACCCCTCCACTTT; CDR3 protein: CASTSGRHNSPLHF
V gene: TRBV4-1; J gene: TRBJ2-3; clone size: .; D gene: TRBD2; CDR3 DNA: TGCGCCAGCAGCCAAGATCCTAGCGGGAGTTCGGGCACAGATACGCAGTATTTT; CDR3 protein: CASSQDPSGSSGTDTQYF
V gene: TRBV4-1; J gene: TRBJ2-3; clone size: .; D gene: .; CDR3 DNA: TGCGCCAGCAGCCCCTACAGCACAGATACGCAGTATTTT; CDR3 protein: CASSPYSTDTQYF
V gene: TRBV12-3/TRBV12-4; J gene: TRBJ2-5; clone size: .; D gene: .; CDR3 DNA: TGTGCCAGCAGTTTCCCATCCCTAGCCCAGTACTTC; CDR3 protein: CASSFPSLAQYF
V gene: TRBV9; J gene: TRBJ2-5; clone size: once; D gene: TRBD2; CDR3 DNA: TGTGCCAGCACGCGGGGGGGCTGGGTTCAAGAGACCCAGTACTTC; CDR3 protein: CASTRGGWVQETQYF
V gene: TRBV5-1; J gene: TRBJ2-5; clone size: once; D gene: .; CDR3 DNA: TGCGCCAGCAGCCCAGGGGAGTTAGAGACCCAGTACTTC; CDR3 protein: CASSPGELETQYF
V gene: TRBV11-1; J gene: TRBJ2-1; clone size: .; D gene: TRBD2; CDR3 DNA: TGTGCCAGCAGCCACCCTGTAGCGGGCTCCTACAATGAGCAGTTCTTC; CDR3 protein: CASSHPVAGSYNEQFF
V gene: TRBV7-2; J gene: TRBJ2-2; clone size: .; D gene: .; CDR3 DNA: TGTGCCAGCAGCTTAAGGACACGCACCCCCGCGAACACCGGGGAGCTGTTTTTT; CDR3 protein: CASSLRTRTPANTGELFF
V gene: TRBV12-3/TRBV12-4; J gene: TRBJ1-3; clone size: .; D gene: .; CDR3 DNA: TGTGCCAGCAGAATTGAAAACACCATATATTTT; CDR3 protein: CASRIENTIYF
V gene: TRBV6-6; J gene: TRBJ1-2; clone size: .; D gene: .; CDR3 DNA: TGTGCCAGCAGTAGGTGGGGAGACTATGGCTACACCTTC; CDR3 protein: CASSRWGDYGYTF
V gene: TRBV7-2; J gene: TRBJ1-1; clone size: once; D gene: TRBD1; CDR3 DNA: TGTGCCAGCAGCCCTCCGGGACAGGCTGAAGCTTTCTTT; CDR3 protein: CASSPPGQAEAFF
V gene: TRBV2; J gene: TRBJ1-2; clone size: .; D gene: TRBD1; CDR3 DNA: TGTGCCAGTAGTGAAGGCCAGGGGGTTAGCTACACCTTC; CDR3 protein: CASSEGQGVSYTF
V gene: TRBV29-1; J gene: TRBJ2-1; clone size: .; D gene: TRBD2; CDR3 DNA: TGCAGCGTTCCGGTGGGAGGGCTTGAGCAGTTCTTC; CDR3 protein: CSVPVGGLEQFF
V gene: TRBV24-1; J gene: TRBJ2-6; clone size: .; D gene: .; CDR3 DNA: TGTGCCACCAGTGAGTCCGGGGCCAACGTCCTGACTTTC; CDR3 protein: CATSESGANVLTF
V gene: TRBV9; J gene: TRBJ2-1; clone size: .; D gene: .; CDR3 DNA: TGTGCCAGCAGCGTAAATGGGGGGGCCACCTACAATGAGCAGTTCTTC; CDR3 protein: CASSVNGGATYNEQFF
V gene: TRBV7-2; J gene: TRBJ1-1; clone size: .; D gene: .; CDR3 DNA: TGTGCCAGCAGCTTAGATGGGGACCACGGCACTGAAGCTTTCTTT; CDR3 protein: CASSLDGDHGTEAFF
V gene: TRBV4-1; J gene: TRBJ2-5; clone size: .; D gene: TRBD1; CDR3 DNA: TGCGCCAGCAGCAACGTCCCGGGACAGGGGGAGACCCAGTACTTC; CDR3 protein: CASSNVPGQGETQYF
V gene: TRBV2; J gene: TRBJ1-6; clone size: .; D gene: TRBD1; CDR3 DNA: TGTGCCAGCAGTACCCCCAATAACAGGGGTAATTCACCCCTCCACTTT; CDR3 protein: CASSTPNNRGNSPLHF
V gene: TRBV6-5; J gene: TRBJ1-1; clone size: .; D gene: TRBD1; CDR3 DNA: TGTGCCAGCACACAGGGGGCTCGGACTGAAGCTTTCTTT; CDR3 protein: CASTQGARTEAFF
V gene: TRBV3-1/TRBV3-2; J gene: TRBJ2-3; clone size: .; D gene: TRBD2; CDR3 DNA: TGTGCCAGCAGCCAAGGTGGCCCGAGGACTAGCGGGAGACTAGATACGCAGTATTTT; CDR3 protein: CASSQGGPRTSGRLDTQYF
V gene: TRBV18; J gene: TRBJ2-5; clone size: .; D gene: .; CDR3 DNA: TGTGCCAGCTCACGCCGGGACAAGGGAGTGGAGACCCAGTACTTC; CDR3 protein: CASSRRDKGVETQYF
V gene: TRBV4-2; J gene: TRBJ1-2; clone size: .; D gene: .; CDR3 DNA: TGTGCCAGCAGCCAAGATCTCCATGGCTACACCTTC; CDR3 protein: CASSQDLHGYTF
V gene: TRBV6-5; J gene: TRBJ2-1; clone size: .; D gene: .; CDR3 DNA: TGTGCCAGCAGTCGGACCTGGATTAACAATGAGCAGTTCTTC; CDR3 protein: CASSRTWINNEQFF
V gene: TRBV7-2; J gene: TRBJ1-1; clone size: .; D gene: .; CDR3 DNA: TGTGCCAGCATCCCCGTGGGAGGCGGTGGAAGGACTGAAGCTTTCTTT; CDR3 protein: CASIPVGGGGRTEAFF
V gene: TRBV4-3; J gene: TRBJ2-2; clone size: .; D gene: .; CDR3 DNA: TGCGCCAGCAGCCAAGATACAGGGTGGAACACCGGGGAGCTGTTTTTT; CDR3 protein: CASSQDTGWNTGELFF
V gene: TRBV25-1; J gene: TRBJ1-5; clone size: .; D gene: .; CDR3 DNA: TGTGCCAGCAGTGCCCCGGGGAATCAGCCCCAGCATTTT; CDR3 protein: CASSAPGNQPQHF
V gene: TRBV29-1; J gene: TRBJ2-5; clone size: few; D gene: .; CDR3 DNA: TGCAGCGTTGAAGATCTTTACACTGGGGGGCAAGAGACCCAGTACTTC; CDR3 protein: CSVEDLYTGGQETQYF
V gene: TRBV4-2; J gene: TRBJ2-3; clone size: .; D gene: TRBD2; CDR3 DNA: TGTGCCAGCAGCCTTAGCGGGGCCCTCACAGATACGCAGTATTTT; CDR3 protein: CASSLSGALTDTQYF
V gene: TRBV5-1; J gene: TRBJ2-3; clone size: .; D gene: TRBD2; CDR3 DNA: TGCGCCAGCAGCGCAGGACTAGCGGGGGGTCAAACAGATACGCAGTATTTT; CDR3 protein: CASSAGLAGGQTDTQYF
V gene: TRBV5-1; J gene: TRBJ2-2; clone size: .; D gene: .; CDR3 DNA: TGCGCCAGCAGCTTGGGCAGAGCGAACACCGGGGAGCTGTTTTTT; CDR3 protein: CASSLGRANTGELFF
V gene: TRBV6-6; J gene: TRBJ1-6; clone size: .; D gene: TRBD1; CDR3 DNA: TGTGCCAGCAGTCGCCCAAGACAGGGAAGGGGGTCCAATTCACCCCTCCACTTT; CDR3 protein: CASSRPRQGRGSNSPLHF
V gene: TRBV9; J gene: TRBJ2-5; clone size: once; D gene: .; CDR3 DNA: TGTGCCAGCAGCGTAAATCCCCTCCAGGAGACCCAGTACTTC; CDR3 protein: CASSVNPLQETQYF
V gene: TRBV28; J gene: TRBJ2-1; clone size: .; D gene: .; CDR3 DNA: TGTGCCAGCACCGAACCCCGACAGGCTGGAAATGAGCAGTTCTTC; CDR3 protein: CASTEPRQAGNEQFF
V gene: TRBV10-3; J gene: TRBJ1-6; clone size: .; D gene: .; CDR3 DNA: TGTGCCATCAGGGGAAACCGGGACGTTAATTCACCCCTCCACTTT; CDR3 protein: CAIRGNRDVNSPLHF
V gene: TRBV24-1; J gene: TRBJ2-6; clone size: .; D gene: .; CDR3 DNA: TGTGCCACCCCCTCCGGTGGGGGGGCCAACGTCCTGACTTTC; CDR3 protein: CATPSGGGANVLTF
V gene: TRBV7-2; J gene: TRBJ2-2; clone size: .; D gene: .; CDR3 DNA: TGTGCCAGCAGCTTAGCGGGGGGGAACACCGGGGAGCTGTTTTTT; CDR3 protein: CASSLAGGNTGELFF
V gene: TRBV3-1/TRBV3-2; J gene: TRBJ2-3; clone size: .; D gene: .; CDR3 DNA: TGTGCCAGCAGCGAGGGTGGGGGACGGTACACAGATACGCAGTATTTT; CDR3 protein: CASSEGGGRYTDTQYF